A selection of T cell receptor beta chains follows, all from one sample in a study of control samples from healthy donors and cancer patients. The protocol was immunoSEQ multiplex PCR, while the TCRdb copy is restricted to in-frame clones and leaves out a portion. The table shows about 110,000 clones, with over 75% occurring only once. The material sequenced was PBMCs. The receptors originated from a woman aged 55-69 years with lung cancer. The CDR3 runs from the conserved cysteine through the conserved F or W. The D gene is left open where the match is weak. The size entry is marked missing in some rows and otherwise reads once, few, many or a size class.

D gene | J gene | clone size | V gene | CDR3 protein | CDR3 DNA
NA | TRBJ1-1 | NA | TRBV18 | CASSPGGAGNTEAFF | TGTGCCAGCTCACCAGGAGGGGCGGGGAACACTGAAGCTTTCTTT
NA | TRBJ2-7 | NA | TRBV2 | CASSASPGTSYEQYF | TGTGCCAGCAGTGCCTCACCGGGAACCTCCTACGAGCAGTACTTC
TRBD1 | TRBJ1-5 | once | TRBV28 | CASRPGTGNQPQHF | TGTGCCAGCAGGCCCGGGACAGGGAATCAGCCCCAGCATTTT
NA | TRBJ1-2 | NA | TRBV5-1 | CASSLDGSRGYTF | TGCGCCAGCAGCTTGGACGGGTCGCGGGGCTACACCTTC
TRBD2 | TRBJ2-2 | NA | TRBV2 | CASNQAGGTGELFF | TGTGCCAGCAACCAAGCGGGAGGCACCGGGGAGCTGTTTTTT
TRBD1 | TRBJ1-2 | once | TRBV6-1 | CASSESPGQPLDGYTF | TGTGCCAGCAGTGAGTCCCCGGGACAGCCCCTGGATGGCTACACCTTC
NA | TRBJ2-5 | NA | TRBV3-1/TRBV3-2 | CASSQAGPRETQYF | TGTGCCAGCAGCCAAGCCGGGCCCCGGGAGACCCAGTACTTC
NA | TRBJ2-4 | NA | TRBV3-1/TRBV3-2 | CASSQFRSLLAKNIQYF | TGTGCCAGCAGCCAATTTCGTAGCCTCTTAGCCAAAAACATTCAGTACTTC
NA | TRBJ1-2 | NA | TRBV5-4 | CASSSQGTVNYGYTF | TGTGCCAGCAGTTCCCAGGGGACCGTCAACTATGGCTACACCTTC
NA | TRBJ2-2 | NA | TRBV12-3/TRBV12-4 | CASSRARGGELFF | TGTGCCAGCAGTAGAGCTCGGGGCGGGGAGCTGTTTTTT
NA | TRBJ2-2 | NA | TRBV5-1 | CASSLVPERTGELFF | TGCGCCAGCAGCTTGGTCCCAGAGCGGACCGGGGAGCTGTTTTTT
NA | TRBJ1-5 | NA | TRBV9 | CASSVGSADSQPQHF | TGTGCCAGCAGCGTAGGGTCGGCAGATAGTCAGCCCCAGCATTTT
TRBD1 | TRBJ2-7 | NA | TRBV4-1 | CASSQDRGLENEQYF | TGCGCCAGCAGCCAAGATAGGGGGCTTGAGAACGAGCAGTACTTC
NA | TRBJ2-7 | NA | TRBV7-9 | CASSPGDLLSEQYF | TGTGCCAGCAGCCCAGGGGATCTTCTCTCCGAGCAGTACTTC
TRBD1 | TRBJ2-6 | NA | TRBV19 | CASSTRTGPGANVLTF | TGTGCCAGTAGTACCCGGACAGGGCCCGGGGCCAACGTCCTGACTTTC
NA | TRBJ1-1 | NA | TRBV15 | CATSSTRGNTEAFF | TGTGCCACCAGCAGCACTCGGGGGAACACTGAAGCTTTCTTT
TRBD1 | TRBJ1-2 | NA | TRBV7-2 | CASSNAGTGRGYTF | TGTGCCAGCAGCAACGCCGGGACAGGGAGGGGCTACACCTTC
NA | TRBJ1-1 | NA | TRBV6-1 | CASSEVIGDTEAFF | TGTGCCAGCAGTGAAGTAATAGGGGACACTGAAGCTTTCTTT
TRBD1 | TRBJ1-2 | few | TRBV3-1/TRBV3-2 | CASSLSNRGPNYGYTF | TGTGCCAGCAGCCTATCCAACAGGGGGCCTAACTATGGCTACACCTTC
TRBD1 | TRBJ1-1 | NA | TRBV4-3 | CASSQDRGQGANTEAFF | TGCGCCAGCAGCCAAGATAGGGGACAGGGGGCAAACACTGAAGCTTTCTTT
NA | TRBJ1-5 | NA | TRBV27 | CASSPGAGVQPQHF | TGTGCCAGCAGTCCCGGGGCAGGGGTTCAGCCCCAGCATTTT
NA | TRBJ1-6 | NA | TRBV6-5 | CASNRDGGVGSPLHF | TGTGCCAGCAACCGGGACGGTGGTGTCGGTTCACCCCTCCACTTT
NA | TRBJ1-4 | NA | TRBV4-1 | CASSQSPEGVAGSTNEKLFF | TGCGCCAGCAGCCAATCCCCGGAGGGGGTGGCGGGGTCAACTAATGAAAAACTGTTTTTT
TRBD2 | TRBJ2-1 | few | TRBV18 | CASSPPPSGYNEQFF | TGTGCCAGCTCACCTCCGCCTAGCGGTTACAATGAGCAGTTCTTC
TRBD2 | TRBJ2-7 | NA | TRBV9 | CASSATAWEGEQYF | TGTGCCAGCAGCGCGACGGCCTGGGAGGGCGAGCAGTACTTC
NA | TRBJ2-7 | once | TRBV18 | CASSPTQGREYEQYF | TGTGCCAGCTCACCAACACAGGGAAGGGAATACGAGCAGTACTTC
NA | TRBJ2-5 | NA | TRBV7-3 | CASSSGPQETQYF | TGTGCCAGCAGCTCCGGACCCCAAGAGACCCAGTACTTC
NA | TRBJ1-4 | NA | TRBV7-2 | CASSLGGPGGGNEKLFF | TGTGCCAGCAGCTTAGGAGGACCCGGGGGGGGTAATGAAAAACTGTTTTTT
NA | TRBJ2-7 | NA | TRBV3-1/TRBV3-2 | CASSQDLHRSSYEQYF | TGTGCCAGCAGCCAAGATCTTCACCGAAGCTCCTACGAGCAGTACTTC
NA | TRBJ1-4 | few | TRBV5-1 | CASSLGKNGTASTNEKLFF | TGCGCCAGCAGCTTGGGGAAAAACGGGACCGCATCAACTAATGAAAAACTGTTTTTT
NA | TRBJ2-2 | NA | TRBV6-2/TRBV6-3 | CASSSDYPTGELFF | TGTGCCAGCAGTTCCGACTATCCCACCGGGGAGCTGTTTTTT
NA | TRBJ1-1 | NA | TRBV7-9 | CISGGSTEAFF | TGTATTTCCGGGGGGAGCACTGAAGCTTTCTTT